The 18 T cell receptor beta chains in this list originate from one sample, sequenced in a study of T cell responses to AZD1222 COVID-19 vaccine. The assay was immunoSEQ multiplex PCR, and TCRdb's table has in-frame clones only and misses some. The table records 87,000 or so clones, around 87% of them present only once. Sequenced material: peripheral blood, taken on day 0 of AZD1222 vaccination. The receptors here all came from an adult in good health.

The chain employs TRBV6-1 and TRBJ1-2; no firm D call. CDR1 MNHNS and CDR2 SASEGT come from the germline V gene. CDR3 length equals 13 residues. V lost 3 bases and J lost 7, with 12 bases in between. As DNA, the CDR3 is TGTGCCAGCAGTGAGCAGGAACGAGGTGGCTACACCTTC. This codes for CASSEQERGGYTF.

This clone was counted only a few times. This sequence joins TRBV27 and TRBJ1-1; D is perhaps TRBD1 (6 bases). The CDR3 totals 13 residues. The V gene's germline CDR1 is MNHEY and CDR2 SMNVEV (reference sequence). V was clipped by 3 bases and J by 3 bases, with 8 bases between them. The CDR3 nucleotides read TGTGCCAGCAGTTTTAACAGGGACACTGAAGCTTTCTTT. It encodes CASSFNRDTEAFF.

The rearrangement links TRBV9 to TRBJ2-3, with 10 bases identical to TRBD2. Germline-derived CDR1 and CDR2 are SGDLS and YYNGEE. CDR3 length equals 15 residues. V lost 5 bases and J lost 5; bases outside the gene matches: 8. CDR3 DNA: TGTGCCAGCAGTCAGCGGGGGGGCCTTATAGATACGCAGTATTTT. It codes for CASSQRGGLIDTQYF.

The CDR3 DNA sequence: TGCAGCGCGGGAGGGGGGGCTGGCTACACCTTC. Translating it yields CSAGGGAGYTF. This chain links TRBV29-1 with TRBJ1-2; TRBD1 is a possible D gene (6 bases). The length of the CDR3 is 11 residues. The germline V gene has CDR1 SQVTM and CDR2 ANQGSEA. V lost 7 bases and J lost 7, with 13 bases in between.

The V call is TRBV4-3, the J call TRBJ1-4; 8 nucleotides line up with TRBD1. Germline assignment: CDR1 LGHNA and CDR2 YSLEER. The CDR3 extends over 16 amino acids. V lost 1 base, J lost 14 bases, and 15 bases stayed unmatched. The CDR3 region has the DNA TGCGCCAGCAGCCAAGGAGGGCAGGGACAGGTACGAAGGCTGTTTTTT. This encodes CASSQGGQGQVRRLFF.

The V call is TRBV4-1, the J call TRBJ2-3, with 15 bases identical to TRBD2. With 4 bases clipped from V and 0 bases from J, the junction kept 2 bases outside the gene matches. The CDR3 has 17 amino acids. The germline V gene encodes CDR1 MGHRA and CDR2 YSYEKL. The CDR3 loop reads CASSLGLAGGSTDTQYF. The CDR3 bases are TGCGCCAGCAGCCTAGGACTAGCGGGGGGGAGCACAGATACGCAGTATTTT.

The J gene is TRBJ2-2, the V gene TRBV7-9, with D unresolved. The germline V gene has CDR1 SEHNR and CDR2 FQNEAQ (reference sequence). The CDR3 runs to 11 residues. Trimming took 2 bases from V and 7 from J, leaving 2 bases between them. CDR3 DNA: TGTGCCAGCAGCTTATACGGGGAGCTGTTTTTT. Protein: CASSLYGELFF.

The V and J genes are TRBV21-1 and TRBJ1-2; TRBD1 is taken as the D call from the table, unchecked against the DNA. TRBV21-1 is a recognized pseudogene. CDR3 length equals 15 residues. The CDR3 protein is CASSSRDRGRFGYTF. The CDR3 DNA sequence: TGTGCCAGCAGCAGCCGGGACAGGGGGCGGTTTGGCTACACCTTC.

The chain is built from TRBV18 and TRBJ1-4; D uncertain. The germline V gene has CDR1 KGHSH and CDR2 LQKENI. V lost 3 bases and J lost 7, with 9 bases in between. The CDR3 runs 13 residues. CDR3 sequence reads: CASSPEGGEKLFF. The CDR3 DNA reads as TGTGCCAGCTCACCGGAAGGTGGTGAAAAACTGTTTTTT. Combining the CDR3 with reference TRBV18 and TRBJ1-4 gives the whole variable domain NAGVMQNPRHLVRRRGQEARLRCSPMKGHSHVYWYRQLPEEGLKFMVYLQKENIIDESGMPKERFSAEFPKEGPSILRIQQVVRGDSAAYFCASSPEGGEKLFFGSGTQLSVL.

The chain recombines TRBV7-3 with TRBJ1-1, with D unclear. Trimming stripped 5 bases from V and 3 bases from J, with 13 bases between. Germline V gene sequence: CDR1 SGHTA, CDR2 FQGTGA. There are 14 residues in the CDR3. The CDR3 protein is CASSPGKLDTEAFF. The CDR3 nucleotides read TGTGCCAGCAGCCCCGGGAAGTTGGACACTGAAGCTTTCTTT.

This CDR3 is CASSTLEEKLFF. For the CDR3, the DNA is TGTGCCAGCAGTACACTAGAGGAAAAACTGTTTTTT. V gene TRBV28 combines with J gene TRBJ1-4; unclear D gene. V gave up 5 bases and J gave up 8 bases, with 9 bases separating them. The CDR3 runs to 12 residues. Germline CDR1 and CDR2: MDHEN and SYDVKM. Filled out from reference TRBV28 and TRBJ1-4, the complete variable domain reads DVKVTQSSRYLVKRTGEKVFLECVQDMDHENMFWYRQDPGLGLRLIYFSYDVKMKEKGDIPEGYSVSREKKERFSLILESASTNQTSMYLCASSTLEEKLFFGSGTQLSVL.

The rearrangement uses TRBV6-5 and TRBJ1-4; weak D call: TRBD1 (6 bases). V lost 7 bases and J lost 6, with 18 bases in between. Germline loops: CDR1 MNHEY, CDR2 SVGAGI. The CDR3 has 15 residues. The CDR3 DNA follows: TGTGCCAGCAAAAGGGGGACGGCCGCCTATGAAAAACTGTTTTTT. Its translation is CASKRGTAAYEKLFF.

The chain has TRBV23-1 and TRBJ1-6; maybe TRBD1 (6 bases). TRBV23-1 is known as an ORF, though its function is uncertain. The CDR3 runs to 19 residues. V lost 0 bases to trimming and J lost 1 base, with 16 bases between them. CDR3 amino acids: CASSQSSPNRVSYNSPLHF. CDR3 nucleotide sequence: TGCGCCAGCAGTCAATCATCCCCGAACAGGGTGTCCTATAATTCACCCCTCCACTTT.

V is TRBV28 and J is TRBJ2-3, with TRBD1 matching 7 bases. The length of the CDR3 is 14 residues. From germline, CDR1 is MDHEN and CDR2 SYDVKM. Trimming cost V 5 bases and J 2 bases; bases outside gene matches: 4. CDR3 region: CASSLTGYTDTQYF. Here the CDR3 DNA reads TGTGCCAGCAGTCTGACAGGGTACACAGATACGCAGTATTTT.

The chain employs TRBV3-1 (or the pseudogene TRBV3-2) and TRBJ2-7; possibly TRBD2 for D (7 bases). Trimming cost V 4 bases and J 2 bases, with 18 bases left between them. This CDR3 has 16 residues. Per germline, CDR1 LGHDT and CDR2 YNNKEL (reference sequence). The CDR3 sequence: CASSRLGGGLTYEQYF. The CDR3 bases are TGTGCCAGCAGCCGGTTAGGGGGGGGCCTCACCTACGAGCAGTACTTC.

The V and J genes are TRBV19 and TRBJ2-2, with 7 bases lining up with TRBD1. V lost 9 bases and J lost 5; bases outside the gene matches: 3. This CDR3 has 12 amino acids. Germline V gene sequence: CDR1 LNHDA, CDR2 SQIVND (reference sequence). This CDR3 is CASTQGTGELFF. As DNA, the CDR3 is TGTGCCAGCACACAGGGGACCGGGGAGCTGTTTTTT.

The chain is built from TRBV7-9 and TRBJ1-3; D may be TRBD1 (6 bases). Trimming removed 4 bases at V and 0 bases at J, with 13 bases between. This CDR3 has 16 residues. Per germline, CDR1 SEHNR and CDR2 FQNEAQ (reference sequence). This CDR3 is CASSYDRLVSGNTIYF. DNA for the CDR3: TGTGCCAGCAGCTACGACAGGCTGGTCTCTGGAAACACCATATATTTT.

The chain links TRBV6-5 to TRBJ1-6, with 9 bases identical to TRBD1. The J segment lost 6 bases and the V segment lost 0 bases, leaving 3 bases of the junction unmatched. The CDR3 has 16 residues. The germline CDR1 and CDR2 sequences are MNHEY and SVGAGI. CDR3 loop: CASSYSGDRVNSPLHF. DNA for the CDR3: TGTGCCAGCAGTTACTCTGGGGACAGGGTTAATTCACCCCTCCACTTT.